These 24 T cell receptor beta chains share one sample of origin, sequenced in a study of T cells in Graves' hyperthyroidism and ophthalmopathy. RNA transcripts provided the source from which TCR beta CDR3 regions were amplified. Initially, a first-round RT-PCR of the TCR CDR3 employed the HTBI primer set. In TCRdb, the multiplex PCR reads were re-called with MiXCR into one record per CDR3 protein. The table lists roughly 500,000 distinct CDR3 sequences, approximately 49% of them singletons. The sequencing input was peripheral blood or thyroid tissue (not recorded which). Source of these receptors: an adult woman with Graves' disease, either hyperthyroidism or ophthalmopathy (not recorded which).

Details on this clonotype: Relative to the germline gene, one junction end is altered; a read error may explain this. The chain joins TRBV10-3 to TRBJ2-2; unclear D gene. Germline loops: CDR1 ENHRY, CDR2 SYGVKD. This CDR3 spans 15 amino acids. In DNA, the CDR3 is TGTGCCAGCAGTTTAGGGCGACAAATGACCGGGGAGCTGTTTTTT. This codes for CASSLGRQMTGELFF.

The V call is TRBV4-3, the J call TRBJ1-2; tentatively, D is TRBD1 (5 bases). Per the germline V gene, CDR1 is LGHNA and CDR2 is YSLEER. The length of the CDR3 is 16 residues. V dropped 0 bases and J dropped 4 bases, with 15 bases sitting between them. CDR3 sequence: CASSQESVPGGYGYTF. The CDR3 DNA reads as TGCGCCAGCAGCCAAGAATCCGTACCTGGGGGCTATGGCTACACCTTC.

V gene TRBV20-1 combines with J gene TRBJ2-7; no clear D. V lost 0 bases and J lost 4, with 13 bases in between. The CDR3 has 14 amino acids. Germline V gene lookup returns CDR1 DFQATT and CDR2 SNEGSKA (reference sequence). Here the CDR3 reads CSARDSSRIYEQYF. CDR3 nucleotides: TGCAGTGCTAGAGACTCTTCCCGGATTTACGAGCAGTACTTC.

The chain employs TRBV7-8 and TRBJ2-6; 10 nucleotides match TRBD1. Germline assignment: CDR1 SGHVS and CDR2 FQNEAQ. CDR3 length: 18 residues. The trim removed 5 bases at V and 0 bases at J, leaving 7 bases unmatched. The CDR3 bases are TGTGCCAGCAGCCACCGGGACAGGGGACGCTCTGGGGCCAACGTCCTGACTTTC. Translating it yields CASSHRDRGRSGANVLTF.

The genes are TRBV4-2 and TRBJ1-2; TRBD1 matches at 7 bases. This CDR3 contains 17 residues. V shed 0 bases, J shed 5 bases, and the junction held 12 bases outside the gene matches. The germline V gene has CDR1 LGHNA and CDR2 YNFKEQ. CDR3 amino acids: CASSQDQWGQGEYGYTF. The CDR3 DNA is TGTGCCAGCAGCCAAGATCAATGGGGGCAGGGGGAATATGGCTACACCTTC.

The V call is TRBV7-8, the J call TRBJ1-5; D may be TRBD1 (5 bases). The V end lost 5 bases, the J end lost 0 bases, and 14 bases lay between the germline ends. Germline assignment: CDR1 SGHVS and CDR2 FQNEAQ. This CDR3 has 16 amino acids. The CDR3 here is CASSTRRVLSNQPQHF. In DNA, the CDR3 is TGTGCCAGCAGCACGCGCAGGGTTCTTAGCAATCAGCCCCAGCATTTT.

The V call is TRBV6-5, the J call TRBJ1-1, with D tentatively TRBD1 (5 bases). The length of the CDR3 is 15 residues. Germline CDR1 is MNHEY and CDR2 is SVGAGI. V lost 2 bases and J 2 bases, leaving 12 bases between the germline ends. The DNA of the CDR3 is TGTGCCAGCAGTTACATCTCGGGGGTTAACACTGAAGCTTTCTTT. It is translated as CASSYISGVNTEAFF.

The chain carries TRBV28 and TRBJ1-2, with a tentative D call TRBD1 (5 bases). CDR3 length equals 13 residues. Germline V CDR1 and CDR2: MDHEN, SYDVKM. With 6 bases removed from V and 4 bases from J, the gap between germline ends came to 12 bases. CDR3 bases: TGTGCCAGCAGAGGGGACTCGTCCTATGGCTACACCTTC. Its protein is CASRGDSSYGYTF.

V and J are TRBV6-1 and TRBJ2-7; tentatively, D is TRBD1 (6 bases). The V end lost 10 bases, the J end lost 4 bases, and 17 bases lay between the germline ends. CDR3 length: 13 residues. Germline V gene lookup returns CDR1 MNHNS and CDR2 SASEGT. The CDR3 here is CATNGQSTYEQYF. The CDR3 region has the DNA TGTGCCACCAATGGACAGAGCACTTACGAGCAGTACTTC.

V gene TRBV6-6 combines with J gene TRBJ2-7; 9 bases are a match to TRBD2. The V gene's germline CDR1 is MNHNY and CDR2 SVGAGI (reference sequence). CDR3 length equals 16 residues. V shed 5 bases, J shed 2 bases, and the junction held 10 bases outside the gene matches. The CDR3: CASSDRLAGDTYEQYF. The DNA of the CDR3 is TGTGCCAGCAGTGATCGTTTAGCGGGAGATACCTACGAGCAGTACTTC.

The V call is TRBV29-1, the J call TRBJ2-7; 9 bases map to TRBD1. Germline V gives CDR1 SQVTM, CDR2 ANQGSEA. The CDR3 loop spans 14 amino acids. Here the CDR3 reads CSYSRDRDSYEQYF. The CDR3 bases are TGCAGTTACTCGAGGGACAGGGACTCCTACGAGCAGTACTTC.

The chain couples TRBV19 to TRBJ2-7, with 7 bases aligning to TRBD1. V was clipped by 5 bases and J by 5 bases; unmatched bases: 12. Germline V gene lookup returns CDR1 LNHDA and CDR2 SQIVND (reference sequence). The CDR3 length is 15 residues. In DNA, the CDR3 is TGTGCCAGTAGTCCGCTCCTGACAGGGTGGGACGAGCAGTACTTC. This gives the protein CASSPLLTGWDEQYF.

This clonotype was seen a few times. CDR3 in DNA: TGTGCCAGCAGCTTAGATAAGACAGGCGAAAAACTGTTTTTT. It is translated as CASSLDKTGEKLFF. The V gene is TRBV7-2, the J gene TRBJ1-4; perhaps TRBD1 as D (6 bases). The length of the CDR3 is 14 residues. The germline gives CDR1 SGHTA, CDR2 FQGNSA. V was shortened by 1 base and J by 8 bases, with 11 bases between the two germline ends.

The chain has TRBV7-2 and TRBJ2-7; TRBD2 agrees at 10 bases. J gave up 4 bases and V 4 bases, and 1 base lay outside the gene matches. The CDR3 is made up of 13 amino acids. The V gene's germline CDR1 is SGHTA and CDR2 FQGNSA. CDR3 protein: CASSWGLAYEQYF. In DNA, the CDR3 is TGTGCCAGCAGCTGGGGACTAGCGTACGAGCAGTACTTC.

This sequence joins TRBV19 and TRBJ1-2, with D perhaps matching TRBD1 (6 bases). V was clipped by 2 bases and J by 3 bases, with 16 bases between them. CDR3 length: 16 residues. Germline V gene data show CDR1 as LNHDA and CDR2 as SQIVND (reference sequence). CDR3 sequence (DNA): TGTGCCAGTAGTATAAGGCACGCAGAGGGGGACTATGGCTACACCTTC. It yields the protein CASSIRHAEGDYGYTF.

This clonotype appeared a few times. The junction departs from germline at one end; a sequencing error may be responsible. The chain employs TRBV9 and TRBJ1-1; 8 bases map to TRBD1. The germline gives CDR1 SGDLS, CDR2 YYNGEE. The CDR3 totals 15 residues. CDR3 nucleotide sequence: TGTGCCAGCAGCCCCAGACAGGGGCTGAACGCTGAAGCTTTCTTT. Encoded protein: CASSPRQGLNAEAFF.

A note on this clonotype: One junction end disagrees with the germline gene, perhaps due to a read error. This chain links TRBV4-1 with TRBJ1-6, with 7 positions matching TRBD1. Germline CDR1 reads MGHRA; CDR2 reads YSYEKL. This CDR3 is built from 14 residues. The CDR3 region is CASSQAGGGSPHHF. In DNA form, the CDR3 reads TGCGCCAGCAGCCAAGCAGGGGGTGGTTCACCCCACCACTTT.

The chain uses TRBV10-3 and TRBJ1-5, with 7 bases aligning to TRBD1. CDR3 size: 15 residues. CDR1 ENHRY and CDR2 SYGVKD come from the germline V gene. V lost 3 bases, J lost 4 bases, and 6 bases stayed unmatched. CDR3 region: CAISEGGSENQPQHF. CDR3 in DNA: TGTGCCATCAGTGAAGGGGGCTCTGAGAATCAGCCCCAGCATTTT.

Notes on this clonotype: A much larger clone sits a single nucleotide away, making a read error possible. The V call is TRBV7-3, the J call TRBJ1-1; perhaps TRBD1 as D (5 bases). Germline V gene data show CDR1 as SGHTA and CDR2 as FQGTGA. This CDR3 is built from 14 residues. The CDR3 spells CASGFRGTNTEAFF. The CDR3, as DNA: TGTGCCAGCGGCTTTCGGGGGACGAACACTGAAGCTTTCTTT.

The chain recombines TRBV2 with TRBJ2-5; 7 nucleotides line up with TRBD1. The CDR3 has 15 residues. Germline V CDR1 and CDR2: SNHLY, FYNNEI. V lost 6 bases to trimming and J lost 5 bases; unmatched junction nucleotides: 12. The CDR3 is CASRTGTRDLETQYF. CDR3 nucleotides: TGTGCCAGCAGGACAGGGACACGGGATCTGGAGACCCAGTACTTC.

This clonotype has at least ten counts. The V and J genes are TRBV6-5 and TRBJ1-5, with 7 bases fitting TRBD1. Germline CDR1 and CDR2: MNHEY and SVGAGI. CDR3 size: 16 residues. V lost 6 bases and J lost 6; bases outside the gene matches: 14. CDR3 in DNA: TGTGCCAGCAGACGACCGGGACAGCGGTTCGGTCAGCCCCAGCATTTT. Amino acids: CASRRPGQRFGQPQHF.

About this clonotype itself: This may arise from a read error, as a much more abundant clone is one base away. This chain joins TRBV9 and TRBJ2-5; TRBD1 matches at 7 bases. This CDR3 has 15 residues. The trim removed 4 bases at V and 2 bases at J, leaving 8 bases unmatched. Germline CDR1 SGDLS, CDR2 YYNGEE. CDR3 in amino acids: CASSPFDRDQETQYF. As DNA, the CDR3 is TGTGCCAGCAGCCCCTTCGACAGGGATCAAGAGACCCAGTACTTC.

This clonotype was counted many times. The genes are TRBV7-2 and TRBJ2-5, with unresolved D. The germline gives CDR1 SGHTA, CDR2 FQGNSA. This CDR3 has 14 amino acids. V was shortened by 2 bases and J by 1 base, with 8 bases between the two germline ends. The CDR3 DNA reads TGTGCCAGCAGCTTATCTAGAGTCCAAGAGACCCAGTACTTC. This gives the protein CASSLSRVQETQYF.

In its sample, this clonotype was seen many times. The V gene is TRBV2, the J gene TRBJ1-6; unclear D gene. V lost 8 bases and J lost 5, with 10 bases in between. This CDR3 has 13 residues. CDR1 is SNHLY, CDR2 FYNNEI, per germline. CDR3 sequence reads: CASQEAHNSPLHF. The CDR3 nucleotides read TGTGCCAGCCAGGAGGCGCATAATTCACCCCTCCACTTT.